The 11 T cell receptor beta chains in this list originate from one sample, sequenced in a study of OX40 agonist ivuxolimab in advanced cancers. Repertoires were generated with immunoSEQ multiplex PCR, while TCRdb's copy carries only in-frame clones and drops some. The sample has more than 65,000 clones, around 85% seen once. The input for sequencing was CD4+ or CD8+ T cells sorted from blood, taken in a trial of the OX40 agonist ivuxolimab. These TCRs come from an adult with an advanced solid tumor such as melanoma, head and neck, liver or kidney cancer.

The V gene is TRBV6-6, the J gene TRBJ1-3, with TRBD1 identical over 7 bases. From germline, CDR1 is MNHNY and CDR2 SVGAGI (reference sequence). V lost 2 bases to trimming and J lost 0 bases; unmatched junction nucleotides: 4. This CDR3 region has 16 residues. CDR3 residues: CASSYAGQISGNTIYF. The DNA of the CDR3 is TGTGCCAGCAGTTACGCGGGACAGATCTCTGGAAACACCATATATTTT.

The chain links TRBV27 to TRBJ2-1; D is undetermined. The CDR3 sequence is 15 residues long. V was cut by 2 bases and J by 0 bases, with 8 bases left in between. CDR1 and CDR2 from the germline V gene are MNHEY and SMNVEV (reference sequence). The CDR3 bases are TGTGCCAGCAGTTTACTTCAGAGCTCCTACAATGAGCAGTTCTTC. Protein: CASSLLQSSYNEQFF.

V and J are TRBV9 and TRBJ1-5; tentative D call: TRBD1 (5 bases). V was shortened by 3 bases and J by 11 bases, with 15 bases between the two germline ends. The CDR3 extends over 13 amino acids. Germline CDR1 reads SGDLS; CDR2 reads YYNGEE. This CDR3 is CASSEGPAGAQHF. The CDR3 bases are TGTGCCAGCAGCGAGGGACCGGCGGGAGCCCAGCATTTT. Supplemented by reference TRBV9 and TRBJ1-5, the full variable domain reads DSGVTQTPKHLITATGQRVTLRCSPRSGDLSVYWYQQSLDQGLQFLIQYYNGEERAKGNILERFSAQQFPDLHSELNLSSLELGDSALYFCASSEGPAGAQHFGDGTRLSIL.

This chain links TRBV18 with TRBJ1-5, with 7 bases lining up with TRBD1. The V gene's germline CDR1 is KGHSH and CDR2 LQKENI. V shed 5 bases, J shed 1 base, and the junction held 5 bases outside the gene matches. This CDR3 contains 15 residues. The CDR3 DNA reads as TGTGCCAGCTCATCACAGGGGAAAAGCAATCAGCCCCAGCATTTT. It translates to CASSSQGKSNQPQHF.

The chain has TRBV6-5 and TRBJ1-2, with D perhaps TRBD1 (6 bases). The germline gives CDR1 MNHEY, CDR2 SVGAGI. The CDR3 runs to 11 residues. The ends were cut back, 10 bases at V and 4 bases at J, with 10 bases in the middle. This chain's CDR3 is CATTGFYGYTF. DNA of the CDR3: TGTGCCACAACAGGGTTCTATGGCTACACCTTC.

The chain employs TRBV18 and TRBJ2-7, with D possibly TRBD1 on 5 matching bases. The length of the CDR3 is 15 residues. V gave up 6 bases and J gave up 5 bases, with 20 bases separating them. The germline CDR1 and CDR2 sequences are KGHSH and LQKENI. CDR3 nucleotides: TGTGCCAGCTCCTCGAACGCAGGGTTTTCGGACGAGCAGTACTTC. As protein: CASSSNAGFSDEQYF.

The J gene is TRBJ1-2, the V gene TRBV28; no clear D. The V gene lost 2 bases and the J gene lost 2 bases, with 6 bases spanning the gap. The CDR3 consists of 13 residues. Germline V CDR1 and CDR2: MDHEN, SYDVKM. CDR3 region: CASSLASNYGYTF. The CDR3 DNA follows: TGTGCCAGCAGTTTAGCCAGCAACTATGGCTACACCTTC.

This chain joins TRBV5-1 and TRBJ2-7; the match to TRBD1 covers 9 bases. CDR1 SGHRS and CDR2 YFSETQ come from the germline V gene. After removal of 3 bases from V and 3 bases from J, the junction contained 7 bases not matched to a gene. The CDR3 length is 15 residues. CDR3 coding DNA: TGCGCCAGCAGCTGGGACAGGGCCGAACGCTACGAGCAGTACTTC. Encoded protein: CASSWDRAERYEQYF.

The chain combines TRBV9 with TRBJ1-5; no firm D call. CDR1 is SGDLS and CDR2 is YYNGEE in the germline V gene. Trimming pared 3 bases from V and 5 bases from J, leaving 9 bases between. The CDR3 is 13 amino acids. The CDR3 bases are TGTGCCAGCAGCGCGGACTTAGATCAGCCCCAGCATTTT. It yields the protein CASSADLDQPQHF.

This chain links TRBV4-1 with TRBJ2-1, with TRBD2 matching over 8 bases. The V gene's germline CDR1 is MGHRA and CDR2 YSYEKL. The CDR3 extends over 19 amino acids. V dropped 3 bases and J dropped 6; count of bases not matched to a gene: 19. The CDR3 region has the DNA TGCGCCAGCAGCCAGTACCCTTCAGGCGGGGGGCTTCTCCCCAATGAGCAGTTCTTC. Its protein product is CASSQYPSGGGLLPNEQFF.

This chain links TRBV7-2 with TRBJ1-1; no reliable D call. V was shortened by 0 bases and J by 7 bases, with 6 bases between the two germline ends. The germline V gene has CDR1 SGHTA and CDR2 FQGNSA. CDR3 length: 12 residues. The CDR3 spells CASSLAGFEAFF. CDR3 nucleotides: TGTGCCAGCAGCTTAGCGGGTTTTGAAGCTTTCTTT.